This TCR beta chain is from a study of T cells in Graves' hyperthyroidism and ophthalmopathy. With duration under 3 months, ophthalmopathy was active: Clinical Activity Score at least 3, NOSPECS at least 4. Patients were excluded because of uncontrolled infection, other autoimmune disease, pregnancy or lactation. Out of approximately 10 ml of fresh peripheral blood came the PBMCs. Researchers took RNA transcripts and amplified the TCR beta CDR3 regions from them. Researchers ran a first-round RT-PCR on the TCR CDR3 using the HTBI primer set. TCRdb processed the multiplex PCR reads anew with MiXCR; each CDR3 protein has one entry. Here the sample spans a few hundred thousand distinct CDR3 sequences, around a sixth being singletons. In germline, CDR1 is MDHEN, CDR2 SYDVKM. This CDR3 has 13 residues. V shed 8 bases, J shed 4 bases, and the junction held 8 bases outside the gene matches. This clonotype was counted at least ten times.

The receptor was isolated from a woman between 40 and 55 years old with Graves' ophthalmopathy. Sequenced sample: blood. The chain uses TRBV28 and TRBJ2-7; 7 bases are shared with TRBD2. The CDR3, as DNA: TGTGCCAGCGGGGGGGGAGTGACGTACGAGCAGTACTTC. Amino acid sequence: CASGGGVTYEQYF.